This record concerns one TCR beta chain sequence. Its target is unknown. The CDR3 spans 14 residues. V shed 5 bases and J shed 2 bases, with 13 bases lying between them. Germline CDR1 is KGHSH and CDR2 is LQKENI. This entry is derived from a study of blood T cells in healthy people across ages. With a J-beta primer mix and a sample-barcoded 5' primer, a second PCR ran about 7 to 12 cycles. TCRdb re-derived calls from the 5' RACE reads in MiXCR, one entry per CDR3 protein. The profile covers 550,000 to 750,000 distinct CDR3 sequences, with approximately 21% appearing a single time and more than 3% taken by the ten largest. General study findings and limits: Long-lived donors carried more naive CD4+ cells and greater diversity than aged donors. Unknown donor CMV status possibly confounded expanded clonotype changes.

Material for sequencing was blood. The chain joins TRBV18 to TRBJ2-7; TRBD2 is a possible D gene (7 bases). This TCR was recovered from a man aged 65 to 85 in good health. The CDR3 bases are TGTGCCAGCTCATACAGGGAGGGGACCTACGAGCAGTACTTC. It encodes CASSYREGTYEQYF.